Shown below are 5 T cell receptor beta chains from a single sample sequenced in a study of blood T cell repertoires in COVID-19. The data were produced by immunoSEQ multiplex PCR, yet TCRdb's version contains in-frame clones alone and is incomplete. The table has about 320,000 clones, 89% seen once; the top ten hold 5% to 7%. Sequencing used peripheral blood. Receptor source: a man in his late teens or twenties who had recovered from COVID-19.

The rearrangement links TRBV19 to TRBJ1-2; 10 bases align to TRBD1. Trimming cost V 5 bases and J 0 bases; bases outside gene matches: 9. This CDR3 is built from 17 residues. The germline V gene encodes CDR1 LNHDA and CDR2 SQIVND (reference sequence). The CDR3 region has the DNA TGTGCCAGTAGTTATGGGACAGGGGTCGGAGCTAACTATGGCTACACCTTC. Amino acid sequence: CASSYGTGVGANYGYTF.

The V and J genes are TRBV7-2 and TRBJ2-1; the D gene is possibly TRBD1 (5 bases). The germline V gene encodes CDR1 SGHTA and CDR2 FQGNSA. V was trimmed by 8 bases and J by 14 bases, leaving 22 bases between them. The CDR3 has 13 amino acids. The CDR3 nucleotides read TGTGCCAGCGCCGTCATGCCGACAGATAGGGAGTTCTTC. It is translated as CASAVMPTDREFF.

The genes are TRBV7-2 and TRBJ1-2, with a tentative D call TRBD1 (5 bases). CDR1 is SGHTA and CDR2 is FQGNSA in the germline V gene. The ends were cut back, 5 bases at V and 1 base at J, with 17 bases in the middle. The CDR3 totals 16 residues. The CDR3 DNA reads TGTGCCAGCAGCCCAGCCCCAGGGATGAGTAACTATGGCTACACCTTC. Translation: CASSPAPGMSNYGYTF.

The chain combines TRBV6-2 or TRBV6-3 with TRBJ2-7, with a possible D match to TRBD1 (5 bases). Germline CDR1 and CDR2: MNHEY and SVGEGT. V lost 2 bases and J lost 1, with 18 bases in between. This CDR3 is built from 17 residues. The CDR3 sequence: CASSYPSQDITSYEQYF. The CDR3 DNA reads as TGTGCCAGCAGTTACCCTTCACAGGATATAACTTCCTACGAGCAGTACTTC.

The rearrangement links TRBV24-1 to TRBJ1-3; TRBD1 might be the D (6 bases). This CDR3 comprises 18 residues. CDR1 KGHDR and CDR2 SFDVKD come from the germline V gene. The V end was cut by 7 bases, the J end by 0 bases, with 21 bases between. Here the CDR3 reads CATSPLRHDRFSGNTIYF. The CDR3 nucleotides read TGTGCCACCAGCCCCTTACGACACGACAGGTTCTCTGGAAACACCATATATTTT.